The rows below give T cell receptor beta chains drawn from one sample of a study of beta chain features in type 1 diabetes. This table comes from immunoSEQ multiplex PCR, and its TCRdb copy is limited to in-frame clones, with some not included. The sample carries 200,000 to 250,000 clones, 9.6% recorded once. The sample was naive CD4+ T cells from blood. The origin of the receptors is a young woman in good health. Each CDR3 is given with its conserved first and last residue. The D gene is left open where the match is weak. Expanded clones get a size class; other rows say once, few or many, or leave the size out.

J gene | V gene | D gene | clone size | CDR3 DNA | CDR3 protein
TRBJ1-1 | TRBV13 | TRBD1 | NA | TGTGCCAGCAGCTGGCCCGGGACAGGGTTTTACACTGAAGCTTTCTTT | CASSWPGTGFYTEAFF
TRBJ1-2 | TRBV6-1 | TRBD1 | NA | TGTGCCAGCTTCTGGACAGGGGGCTATGGCTACACCTTC | CASFWTGGYGYTF
TRBJ1-5 | TRBV15 | NA | few | TGTGCCACCAGCAGAGACGGGGGTGGCAATCAGCCCCAGCATTTT | CATSRDGGGNQPQHF
TRBJ2-7 | TRBV11-2 | TRBD1 | few | TGTGCCAGCAGCTTAAGCATAGCACTGGGGACAGGGGGCGGCGAGCAGTACTTC | CASSLSIALGTGGGEQYF
TRBJ2-5 | TRBV5-1 | TRBD1 | few | TGCGCCAGCAGCCTACAGGGGACCGCCGCGCTCCAAGAGACCCAGTACTTC | CASSLQGTAALQETQYF
TRBJ1-6 | TRBV6-6 | NA | few | TGTGCCAGCGCCGGTGACTATAATTCACCCCTCCACTTT | CASAGDYNSPLHF
TRBJ2-7 | TRBV6-1 | NA | few | TGTGCCAGCAAACGGGGTCCGACGTACGAGCAGTACTTC | CASKRGPTYEQYF
TRBJ1-4 | TRBV7-2 | TRBD1 | few | TGTGCCAGCAGCATAGCCGGGACAGGGAACGAAAAACTGTTTTTT | CASSIAGTGNEKLFF
TRBJ1-2 | TRBV18 | NA | few | TGTGCCAGCTCACCAGGGGCCGATCGCCTCTATGGCTACACCTTC | CASSPGADRLYGYTF
TRBJ2-5 | TRBV2 | TRBD2 | NA | TGTGCCAGCAGGGAGCTAGCGGGAGGGCTCGACCAAGAGACCCAGTACTTC | CASRELAGGLDQETQYF
TRBJ1-2 | TRBV10-3 | NA | few | TGTGCCATCAGTGATGGCAGCGCTGGCTACACCTTC | CAISDGSAGYTF
TRBJ1-5 | TRBV5-1 | NA | few | TGCGCCAGCAGCCTAAACGGGGATAATCAGCCCCAGCATTTT | CASSLNGDNQPQHF
TRBJ1-2 | TRBV19 | TRBD1 | NA | TGTGCCAGTAGGAGCCGCCGGGACAGGGCCTATGGCTACACCTTC | CASRSRRDRAYGYTF
TRBJ2-7 | TRBV9 | TRBD2 | once | TGTGCCAGCAGCGGCGGGACTAGCGGTTCCTGGGAGCAGTACTTC | CASSGGTSGSWEQYF
TRBJ1-1 | TRBV4-1 | NA | NA | TGCGCCAGCAGCCCCACGACCTCCCGGCGGGGCACTGAAGCTTTCTTT | CASSPTTSRRGTEAFF
TRBJ2-1 | TRBV7-2 | TRBD1 | few | TGTGCCAGCAGCTTAGAGGGGACAGGGGGCTACAATGAGCAGTTCTTC | CASSLEGTGGYNEQFF
TRBJ1-1 | TRBV5-4 | NA | NA | TGTGCCAGCAGCTTGGTGGGGGGGATGAACACTGAAGCTTTCTTT | CASSLVGGMNTEAFF
TRBJ1-1 | TRBV6-4 | TRBD1 | NA | TGTGCCAGCAGTCCACAGGGGGACACTGAAGCTTTCTTT | CASSPQGDTEAFF
TRBJ1-2 | TRBV2 | NA | few | TGTGCCAGTGGGTTTGAGGGAAACTATGGCTACACCTTC | CASGFEGNYGYTF
TRBJ2-1 | TRBV7-9 | TRBD1 | NA | TGTGCCAGCAGCTGGGACAGGGGTTCCTACAATGAGCAGTTCTTC | CASSWDRGSYNEQFF
TRBJ2-7 | TRBV6-1 | TRBD2 | few | TGTGCCAGCAGGCTAGCGGGAGGGGACTACGAGCAGTACTTC | CASRLAGGDYEQYF
TRBJ2-7 | TRBV30 | TRBD2 | few | TGTGCCTGGAGTGTACTTTCTGGACTAGCGGGAGAGTTGGTCGAGCAGTACTTC | CAWSVLSGLAGELVEQYF
TRBJ1-4 | TRBV19 | NA | few | TGTGCCAGTAGCCCATCGCGGGGCAGGCTTAATGAAAAACTGTTTTTT | CASSPSRGRLNEKLFF
TRBJ1-1 | TRBV11-1 | TRBD1 | NA | TGTGCCAGCAGCTCTACGGGACAGGGGAACACTGAAGCTTTCTTT | CASSSTGQGNTEAFF
TRBJ2-7 | TRBV4-1 | TRBD1 | NA | TGCGCCAGCAGCCCGACAGGGAGAGGCTACGAGCAGTACTTC | CASSPTGRGYEQYF
TRBJ1-2 | TRBV7-3 | NA | NA | TGTGCCAGCAGCTTAGACGTACAGAACCGCTATGGCTACACCTTC | CASSLDVQNRYGYTF
TRBJ2-6 | TRBV5-1 | TRBD1 | NA | TGCGCCAGCAGACCGGGACAGGGGGTCTCTGGGGCCAACGTCCTGACTTTC | CASRPGQGVSGANVLTF
TRBJ2-1 | TRBV2 | TRBD1 | few | TGTGCCAGCAGCGCCGACAGGGGATCCTACAATGAGCAGTTCTTC | CASSADRGSYNEQFF
TRBJ1-5 | TRBV11-2 | TRBD1 | NA | TGTGCCAGCAGTAATCAAAGGTCAGCAGGGGGCGATCAGCCCCAGCATTTT | CASSNQRSAGGDQPQHF
TRBJ2-1 | TRBV5-4 | TRBD1 | once | TGTGCCAGCAGCTCCCTAAAACGGACAGGGGGGGATGAGCAGTTCTTC | CASSSLKRTGGDEQFF
TRBJ1-1 | TRBV9 | NA | few | TGTGCCAGCAGCGTAGCTGGGGGGGCGAGGAACACTGAAGCTTTCTTT | CASSVAGGARNTEAFF
TRBJ1-1 | TRBV29-1 | NA | few | TGCAGCGCATCATTGACTGAAGCTTTCTTT | CSASLTEAFF
TRBJ2-3 | TRBV14 | TRBD2 | many | TGTGCCAGCAGCCAAGATTGGCTAGCGGGGGTCATGGATTTT | CASSQDWLAGVMDF
TRBJ2-1 | TRBV5-1 | TRBD2 | NA | TGCGCCAGCAGCCCCGGGACTAGCGGGAGCAATGAGCAGTTCTTC | CASSPGTSGSNEQFF
TRBJ1-1 | TRBV10-3 | TRBD1 | NA | TGTGCCATCAGTGGTGGACAGGGAACCACTGAAGCTTTCTTT | CAISGGQGTTEAFF
TRBJ2-7 | TRBV19 | NA | NA | TGTGCCAGTAGCCCTTTAGTGGGCCATGGCGAGCAGTACTTC | CASSPLVGHGEQYF
TRBJ2-2 | TRBV5-4 | NA | few | TGTGCCAGCAGCTTTGGGCAGGACACCGGGGAGCTGTTTTTT | CASSFGQDTGELFF
TRBJ1-4 | TRBV6-5 | TRBD1 | NA | TGTGCCAGCAGGCAACAGGGGTCGGGTGAAAAACTGTTTTTT | CASRQQGSGEKLFF
TRBJ2-1 | TRBV7-9 | NA | few | TGTGCCAGCAGCTTCCGGGACACCTACAATGAGCAGTTCTTC | CASSFRDTYNEQFF
TRBJ2-5 | TRBV5-1 | TRBD2 | few | TGCGCCAGCAGCTTGCCTAGCGGGGGCCCCCAAGAGACCCAGTACTTC | CASSLPSGGPQETQYF
TRBJ2-2 | TRBV11-2 | TRBD2 | few | TGTGCTCTACGGCGGGGGGGCACCGGGGAGCTGTTTTTT | CALRRGGTGELFF
TRBJ1-5 | TRBV6-5 | NA | NA | TGTGCCAGCAGTTATTCTTATTCGCAGCCCCAGCATTTT | CASSYSYSQPQHF
TRBJ2-3 | TRBV5-1 | NA | NA | TGCGCCAGCAGCTCCGTAGCCCTCAGCACAGATACGCAGTATTTT | CASSSVALSTDTQYF
TRBJ2-5 | TRBV6-1 | TRBD2 | NA | TGTGCCAGCAGCCCCAGCGGGGGGCGCCAAGAGACCCAGTACTTC | CASSPSGGRQETQYF
TRBJ1-2 | TRBV6-5 | NA | NA | TGTGCCAGCAGTTCCGGACACGTATATGGCTACACCTTC | CASSSGHVYGYTF
TRBJ2-7 | TRBV6-5 | NA | NA | TGTGCCAGCAGTTACGGGGGGATATACGAGCAGTACTTC | CASSYGGIYEQYF
TRBJ2-2 | TRBV2 | TRBD2 | NA | TGTGCCAGCAGTGAAGCGCAGGGAGGGGCGAGAACCGGGGAGCTGTTTTTT | CASSEAQGGARTGELFF
TRBJ2-7 | TRBV28 | NA | NA | TGTGCCAGCAGTTCCCCCTCTTCTCCGGGCTACGAGCAGTACTTC | CASSSPSSPGYEQYF
TRBJ1-2 | TRBV30 | NA | NA | TGTGCCTCGTCAGCGGTTAACTATGGCTACACCTTC | CASSAVNYGYTF
TRBJ1-4 | TRBV30 | TRBD1 | few | TGTGCCTGGAGTCTCGACAGGGGCGAAAAACTGTTTTTT | CAWSLDRGEKLFF
TRBJ2-4 | TRBV18 | NA | few | TGTGCCAGCTCACCACCACGGGGTCTAGCCAAAAACATTCAGTACTTC | CASSPPRGLAKNIQYF
TRBJ1-2 | TRBV5-6 | TRBD1 | once | TGTGCCAGCAGCGCCGACAGGGCAGGAAGGGGCTACACCTTC | CASSADRAGRGYTF
TRBJ2-3 | TRBV5-1 | TRBD1 | few | TGCGCCAGCAGCGTGCGACAGGGGAACACAGATACGCAGTATTTT | CASSVRQGNTDTQYF
TRBJ2-1 | TRBV19 | NA | NA | TGTGCCAGTAGTAAACAGGTAGTTCATGAGCAGTTCTTC | CASSKQVVHEQFF
TRBJ2-5 | TRBV12-1 | NA | NA | TGTGCCAGCAGCTTTGCGCAAAGGCGGGGGGAAGAAGAGACCCAGTACTTC | CASSFAQRRGEEETQYF
TRBJ1-1 | TRBV30 | NA | NA | TGTGCCTGGAGTGTACGGCAGGTTAAGAATGAAGCTTTCTTT | CAWSVRQVKNEAFF
TRBJ2-7 | TRBV7-9 | TRBD2 | few | TGTGCCAGCAGTAGGGAGGGGTTGAGCTCCTACGAGCAGTACTTC | CASSREGLSSYEQYF
TRBJ2-2 | TRBV5-1 | TRBD2 | few | TGCGCCAGCAGCTTGGGTAGCGCGGGAGATGGCCCCGGGGAGCTGTTTTTT | CASSLGSAGDGPGELFF
TRBJ2-7 | TRBV5-1 | TRBD1 | NA | TGCGCCAGCAGCTTGGGGGGGACAGGGAACGAGCAGTACTTC | CASSLGGTGNEQYF
TRBJ1-5 | TRBV5-1 | NA | few | TGCGCCAGCAGCCCACGGGGAGGTCAGCCCCAGCATTTT | CASSPRGGQPQHF